This is a list of T cell receptor beta chains from one sample in a study of T cells in Graves' hyperthyroidism and ophthalmopathy. TCRdb reprocessed the multiplex PCR reads via MiXCR and lists one record per CDR3 protein. Altogether some 510,000 distinct CDR3 sequences are present, less than 25% being singletons, with the ten largest covering about 30%. The sample taken for sequencing was blood. These receptors were collected from a young man with Graves' hyperthyroidism. CDR3s include the opening cysteine and the closing phenylalanine or tryptophan. Fields, in order: CDR3 length, J gene, V gene, clone size, D gene, CDR3 protein, CDR3 DNA. The D gene is left open where the match is weak. Clone size, where shown, is once, few, many, or a class for clones that have expanded.

12 TRBJ1-1 TRBV20-1 few NA CSASRGAPEAFF TGCAGTGCTAGTCGGGGGGCGCCTGAAGCTTTCTTT
16 TRBJ2-4 TRBV6-1 many NA CASSERIGLAKNIQYF TGTGCCAGCAGTGAAAGGATAGGGTTAGCCAAAAACATTCAGTACTTC
11 TRBJ1-2 TRBV25-1 many NA CASKGSYGYTF TGTGCCAGCAAAGGGAGCTATGGCTACACCTTC
15 TRBJ1-3 TRBV7-2 many NA CASSLARQSGNTIYF TGTGCCAGCAGCTTAGCCCGACAGTCTGGAAACACCATATATTTT
11 TRBJ2-5 TRBV5-8 many NA CASRAWETQYF TGTGCCAGCCGGGCATGGGAGACCCAGTACTTC
13 TRBJ2-2 TRBV12-3/TRBV12-4 many NA CASQGQNTGELFF TGTGCCAGCCAGGGCCAGAACACCGGGGAGCTGTTTTTT
14 TRBJ2-7 TRBV3-1 NA TRBD1 CASSPWGTGYEQYF TGTGCCAGCAGCCCGTGGGGGACAGGCTACGAGCAGTACTTC
13 TRBJ2-7 TRBV12-3/TRBV12-4 many NA CASRPKGWNEQYF TGTGCCAGCAGGCCCAAAGGGTGGAACGAGCAGTACTTC
15 TRBJ1-6 TRBV6-1 few TRBD1 CASTGDRVGNSPLHF TGTGCCAGCACCGGCGACAGGGTAGGAAATTCACCCCTCCACTTT
15 TRBJ2-7 TRBV12-3/TRBV12-4 many TRBD2 CASSSGGSLAYEQYF TGTGCCAGCAGTTCCGGGGGGTCTTTAGCCTACGAGCAGTACTTC
14 TRBJ2-5 TRBV19 few NA CASRPGLGRETQYF TGTGCCAGTCGTCCGGGACTGGGCCGAGAGACCCAGTACTTC
13 TRBJ1-2 TRBV12-3/TRBV12-4 many NA CASSLGPLYGYTF TGTGCCAGCAGCCTGGGACCTCTTTATGGCTACACCTTC
14 TRBJ2-7 TRBV12-3/TRBV12-4 few TRBD1 CASSFLQGPYEQYF TGTGCCAGCAGTTTTTTACAGGGGCCCTACGAGCAGTACTTC
15 TRBJ2-4 TRBV7-2 NA NA CASSLVGRSRNIQYF TGTGCCAGCAGCTTAGTGGGCAGGTCGAGAAACATTCAGTACTTC
15 TRBJ2-5 TRBV4-1 few TRBD1 CASSQMTGGPETQYF TGCGCCAGCAGCCAGATGACAGGGGGCCCAGAGACCCAGTACTTC
15 TRBJ1-5 TRBV28 NA NA CASSWEVRSNQPQHF TGTGCCAGCAGTTGGGAAGTGAGGAGCAATCAACCCCAGCATTTT
13 TRBJ2-5 TRBV29-1 many NA CSVEDKGQETQYF TGCAGCGTTGAAGATAAGGGCCAAGAGACCCAGTACTTC
13 TRBJ2-7 TRBV2 few TRBD1 CASSEPGGSEQYF TGTGCCAGCAGTGAGCCAGGGGGCTCCGAGCAGTACTTC
14 TRBJ1-1 TRBV27 many NA CASNPGGRNTEAFF TGTGCCAGCAACCCCGGAGGCAGAAACACTGAAGCTTTCTTT
14 TRBJ2-5 TRBV6-1 NA TRBD2 CAIARGMEVETQYF TGTGCCATCGCGCGGGGGATGGAGGTAGAGACCCAGTACTTC
10 TRBJ2-7 TRBV2 many NA CASSENEQYF TGTGCCAGCAGTGAAAACGAGCAGTACTTC
18 TRBJ2-5 TRBV2 many TRBD1 CASSPPRDPDRVEQTQYF TGTGCCAGCAGTCCGCCCCGTGACCCCGACAGGGTGGAGCAGACCCAGTACTTC
18 TRBJ2-5 TRBV7-8 NA TRBD2 CASSPLGLAGVTQETQYF TGTGCCAGCAGCCCACTGGGACTAGCGGGGGTAACCCAAGAGACCCAGTACTTC
12 TRBJ2-7 TRBV7-9 NA NA CASTTLEDEQYF TGTGCCAGCACCACACTGGAGGACGAGCAGTACTTC
16 TRBJ1-5 TRBV12-3/TRBV12-4 many TRBD1 CASSLGGRGQRQPQHF TGTGCCAGCAGTTTAGGAGGAAGGGGGCAGCGTCAGCCCCAGCATTTT
14 TRBJ2-6 TRBV6-1 many TRBD1 CASSDLGQLGVLTF TGTGCCAGCAGCGACTTGGGACAGCTAGGCGTCCTGACTTTC
16 TRBJ1-2 TRBV4-1 NA NA CASSQVPGPFNYGYTF TGCGCCAGCAGCCAAGTTCCAGGGCCGTTTAACTATGGCTACACCTTC
16 TRBJ2-7 TRBV28 many NA CASQDIPGQRTYEQYF TGTGCCAGCCAGGACATTCCGGGACAAAGGACCTACGAGCAGTACTTC
12 TRBJ1-1 TRBV30 many NA CAWIAGPAEAFF TGTGCCTGGATTGCGGGTCCCGCTGAAGCTTTCTTT
18 TRBJ2-6 TRBV10-3 many NA CAISESPGASSGANVLTF TGTGCCATCAGTGAGTCACCAGGGGCAAGCTCTGGGGCCAACGTCCTGACTTTC
15 TRBJ1-1 TRBV7-9 many NA CASSSLTHPNTEAFF TGTGCCAGCAGCTCACTTACACACCCTAACACTGAAGCTTTCTTT
16 TRBJ2-5 TRBV28 many NA CASSLGKGLGQETQYF TGTGCCAGCAGTTTAGGGAAGGGCCTGGGTCAAGAGACCCAGTACTTC
14 TRBJ1-5 TRBV12-3/TRBV12-4 NA NA CASSPHMGRQPQHF TGTGCCAGCAGTCCCCACATGGGCAGGCAGCCCCAGCATTTT
15 TRBJ1-2 TRBV9 NA NA CASSSQPGRNYGYTF TGTGCCAGCAGCTCCCAACCGGGCCGTAACTATGGCTACACCTTC
14 TRBJ1-2 TRBV10-3 few TRBD1 CAIRDRATLNGYTF TGTGCCATCAGGGACAGGGCAACCCTTAATGGCTACACCTTC
16 TRBJ2-7 TRBV28 many TRBD2 CASSSPGLAGEYEQYF TGTGCCAGCAGCTCCCCTGGACTAGCGGGGGAATACGAGCAGTACTTC
15 TRBJ2-7 TRBV4-2 NA NA CASSQEGDGTYEQYF TGTGCCAGCAGCCAAGAGGGGGACGGGACCTACGAGCAGTACTTC
14 TRBJ1-6 TRBV28 NA NA CASNFFSGSSPLHF TGTGCCAGCAATTTCTTCTCCGGTAGTTCACCCCTCCACTTT
15 TRBJ2-7 TRBV6-1 NA TRBD1 CASSERQGGSYEQYF TGTGCCAGCAGTGAGAGACAGGGGGGCTCCTACGAGCAGTACTTC
14 TRBJ2-4 TRBV6-2/TRBV6-3 many NA CATVGRSAKNIQYF TGTGCCACCGTGGGGAGGTCAGCCAAAAACATTCAGTACTTC
17 TRBJ2-5 TRBV24-1 many TRBD2 CATSDSASGGASGTQYF TGTGCCACCAGTGATAGTGCTAGCGGGGGGGCCTCTGGGACCCAGTACTTC
16 TRBJ2-5 TRBV15 many NA CATSTKYSKYQETQYF TGTGCCACCAGCACGAAGTACAGCAAGTACCAAGAGACCCAGTACTTC
15 TRBJ2-7 TRBV29-1 many TRBD2 CSTKKSGEPLSEQYF TGCAGCACAAAGAAAAGCGGGGAGCCCCTTTCCGAGCAGTACTTC
15 TRBJ2-5 TRBV7-9 once NA CASSLTWHTQETQYF TGTGCCAGCAGCTTAACGTGGCATACCCAAGAGACCCAGTACTTC
13 TRBJ2-7 TRBV6-5 NA TRBD2 CASSSLAEVEQYF TGTGCCAGCAGTTCACTAGCGGAAGTCGAGCAGTACTTC
15 TRBJ2-2 TRBV12-3/TRBV12-4 many NA CASSFWQENTGELFF TGTGCCAGCAGTTTCTGGCAGGAGAACACCGGGGAGCTGTTTTTT
14 TRBJ2-5 TRBV15 many NA CATSRGRGQETQYF TGTGCCACCAGCAGAGGCCGGGGTCAAGAGACCCAGTACTTC
13 TRBJ1-2 TRBV11-1 many NA CASSWGVTVGYTF TGTGCCAGCAGCTGGGGAGTGACCGTCGGCTACACCTTC
13 TRBJ1-5 TRBV12-3/TRBV12-4 many NA CASRPGPNQPQHF TGTGCCAGCAGACCTGGGCCAAATCAGCCCCAGCATTTT
14 TRBJ2-7 TRBV9 few NA CASSVAPTRDEQYF TGTGCCAGCAGCGTAGCTCCCACTAGGGACGAGCAGTACTTC
15 TRBJ2-5 TRBV7-3 NA NA CASGLIREGGETQYF TGTGCCAGCGGCTTAATTAGGGAGGGGGGAGAGACCCAGTACTTC
17 TRBJ1-1 TRBV6-5 many NA CASSYSTGGRMNTEAFF TGTGCCAGCAGTTACTCGACGGGGGGACGGATGAACACTGAAGCTTTCTTT
14 TRBJ1-2 TRBV25-1 many NA CASSESAGAYGYTF TGTGCCAGCAGTGAATCTGCAGGGGCCTATGGCTACACCTTC
14 TRBJ2-7 TRBV18 NA TRBD1 CASSPGDRRYEQYF TGTGCCAGCTCACCAGGGGACAGGCGCTACGAGCAGTACTTC
14 TRBJ1-5 TRBV19 many NA CASREEGRGQPQHF TGTGCCAGTCGGGAGGAGGGGCGAGGTCAGCCCCAGCATTTT